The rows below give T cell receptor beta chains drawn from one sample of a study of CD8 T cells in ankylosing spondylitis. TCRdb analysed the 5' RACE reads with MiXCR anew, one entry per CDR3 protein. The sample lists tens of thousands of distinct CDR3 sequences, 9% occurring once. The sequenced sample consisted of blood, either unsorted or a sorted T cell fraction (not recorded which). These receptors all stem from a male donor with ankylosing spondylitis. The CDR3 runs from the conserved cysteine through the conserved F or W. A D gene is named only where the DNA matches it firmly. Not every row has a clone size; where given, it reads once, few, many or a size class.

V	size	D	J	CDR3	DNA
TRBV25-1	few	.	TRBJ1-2	CASSEGESYGYTF	TGTGCCAGCAGTGAAGGCGAGTCCTATGGCTACACCTTC
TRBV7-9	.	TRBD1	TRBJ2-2	CASSRQGVTGELFF	TGTGCCAGCAGCCGACAGGGCGTCACCGGGGAGCTGTTTTTT
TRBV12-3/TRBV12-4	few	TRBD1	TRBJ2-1	CASSFPGQHYNEQFF	TGTGCCAGCAGTTTTCCGGGACAGCATTACAATGAGCAGTTCTTC
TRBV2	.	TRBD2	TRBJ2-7	CASSDPRGTSGDPSYEQYF	TGTGCCAGCAGTGACCCCCGGGGGACTAGCGGGGATCCCTCCTACGAGCAGTACTTC
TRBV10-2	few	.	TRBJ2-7	CASSEYSESQDEQYF	TGCGCCAGCAGTGAGTATTCGGAAAGTCAGGACGAGCAGTACTTC
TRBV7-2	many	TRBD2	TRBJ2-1	CASSPLAGGDNEQFF	TGTGCCAGCAGCCCACTAGCGGGAGGTGACAATGAGCAGTTCTTC
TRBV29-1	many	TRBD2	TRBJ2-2	CSVEIGRLAGETGELFF	TGCAGCGTTGAAATCGGCCGACTAGCGGGAGAAACCGGGGAGCTGTTTTTT
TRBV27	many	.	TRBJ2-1	CASALWNEQFF	TGTGCCAGCGCCCTTTGGAATGAGCAGTTCTTC
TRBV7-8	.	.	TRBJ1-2	CASSLGGRTLYGYTF	TGTGCCAGCAGCTTAGGGGGGCGGACTCTCTATGGCTACACCTTC
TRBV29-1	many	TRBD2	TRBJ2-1	CSGGTSGGPGQFF	TGCAGCGGGGGGACTAGCGGGGGCCCTGGGCAGTTCTTC
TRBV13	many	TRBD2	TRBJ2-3	CASSLEGLAGGYTQYF	TGTGCCAGCAGCTTAGAGGGACTAGCGGGAGGATATACGCAGTATTTT
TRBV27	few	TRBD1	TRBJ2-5	CASSVPGQVVF	TGTGCCAGCAGTGTCCCGGGACAGGTGGTGTTC
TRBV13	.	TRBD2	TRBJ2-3	CASSYLGTSGTDTQYF	TGTGCCAGCAGCTACCTTGGGACTAGCGGCACAGATACGCAGTATTTT
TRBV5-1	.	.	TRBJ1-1	CASSHGGPLSGNTEAFF	TGCGCCAGCAGCCACGGTGGTCCTCTGAGCGGGAACACTGAAGCTTTCTTT
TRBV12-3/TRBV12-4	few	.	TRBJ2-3	CASSSSPSTDTQYF	TGTGCCAGCAGTTCTAGTCCGAGCACAGATACGCAGTATTTT
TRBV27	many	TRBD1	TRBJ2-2	CASSPTGGSGELFF	TGTGCCAGCAGTCCCACAGGGGGTTCCGGGGAGCTGTTTTTT
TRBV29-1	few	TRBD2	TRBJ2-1	CSVEGLAGHYNEQFF	TGCAGCGTTGAGGGACTAGCGGGACACTACAATGAGCAGTTCTTC
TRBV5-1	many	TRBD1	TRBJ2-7	CASSPYQQGYEQYF	TGCGCCAGCAGCCCTTACCAACAGGGGTACGAGCAGTACTTC
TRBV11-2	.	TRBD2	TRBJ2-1	CASSSPASGSVRYNEQFF	TGTGCCAGCAGCTCGCCGGCTAGCGGGAGCGTCAGATACAATGAGCAGTTCTTC
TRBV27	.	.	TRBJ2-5	CASSFGGLETQYF	TGTGCCAGCAGTTTCGGGGGGCTTGAGACCCAGTACTTC
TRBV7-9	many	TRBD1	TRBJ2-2	CASSPTIGTGTGELFF	TGTGCCAGCAGCCCGACTATCGGGACAGGCACCGGGGAGCTGTTTTTT
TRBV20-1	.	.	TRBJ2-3	CSARGETDTQYF	TGCAGTGCTAGAGGGGAAACAGATACGCAGTATTTT
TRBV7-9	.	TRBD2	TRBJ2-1	CASSRTSGRFYNEQFF	TGTGCCAGCAGTCGAACTAGCGGGAGGTTCTACAATGAGCAGTTCTTC
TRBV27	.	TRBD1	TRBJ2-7	CASSPTLGDRYYEQYF	TGTGCCAGCAGTCCTACACTCGGGGACAGATACTACGAGCAGTACTTC
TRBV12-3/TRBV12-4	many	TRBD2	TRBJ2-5	CASSPATSGLETQYF	TGTGCCAGCAGCCCTGCGACTAGCGGACTGGAGACCCAGTACTTC
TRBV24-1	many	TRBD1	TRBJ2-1	CATSDMGQGFEQFF	TGTGCCACCAGTGATATGGGACAGGGGTTTGAGCAGTTCTTC
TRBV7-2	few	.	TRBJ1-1	CASSSWGQGPLNTEAFF	TGTGCCAGCAGCTCCTGGGGGCAGGGTCCCCTGAACACTGAAGCTTTCTTT
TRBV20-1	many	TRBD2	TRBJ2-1	CRALIYGTSNEQFF	TGCAGGGCTTTAATTTATGGGACTAGCAATGAGCAGTTCTTC
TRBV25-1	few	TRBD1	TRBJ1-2	CASSDGNTGGGNGYTF	TGTGCCAGCAGTGATGGGAACACAGGGGGCGGGAATGGCTACACCTTC
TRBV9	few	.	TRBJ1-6	CASSVEAFEQKNSPLHF	TGTGCCAGCAGCGTAGAAGCGTTTGAGCAAAAAAATTCACCCCTCCACTTT
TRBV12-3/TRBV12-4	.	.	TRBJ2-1	CASSSTGTRYNEQFF	TGTGCCAGCAGTTCAACCGGGACAAGATACAATGAGCAGTTCTTC
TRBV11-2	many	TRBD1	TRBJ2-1	CASSSSPTGVRFNEQFF	TGTGCCAGCAGCTCCAGCCCAACAGGGGTGAGATTCAATGAGCAGTTCTTC
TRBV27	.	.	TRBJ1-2	CATGGGPYGYTF	TGTGCCACGGGGGGAGGGCCCTATGGCTACACCTTC
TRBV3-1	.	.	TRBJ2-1	CASLSSRGKDEQFF	TGTGCCAGCCTCTCCAGCAGAGGCAAGGATGAGCAGTTCTTC
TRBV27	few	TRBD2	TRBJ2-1	CASSLSWTSGDNEQFF	TGTGCCAGCAGTTTATCCTGGACTAGCGGTGACAATGAGCAGTTCTTC
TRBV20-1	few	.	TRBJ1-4	CSARVGGNEKLFF	TGCAGTGCTAGAGTCGGCGGAAATGAAAAACTGTTTTTT
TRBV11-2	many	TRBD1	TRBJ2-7	CASSLGQGVYEQYF	TGTGCCAGCAGCTTAGGTCAGGGGGTGTACGAGCAGTACTTC
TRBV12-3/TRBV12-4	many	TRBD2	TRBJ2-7	CASSFGGLAENSYEQYF	TGTGCCAGCAGTTTTGGCGGTCTAGCGGAAAACTCCTACGAGCAGTACTTC
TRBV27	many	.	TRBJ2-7	CASSLGETYEQYF	TGTGCCAGCAGTTTAGGGGAAACCTACGAGCAGTACTTC
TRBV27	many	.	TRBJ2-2	CASSLIYTGELFF	TGTGCCAGCAGTTTAATCTACACCGGGGAGCTGTTTTTT
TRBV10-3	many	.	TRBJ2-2	CAISNGDTGELFF	TGTGCCATCAGTAACGGGGACACCGGGGAGCTGTTTTTT
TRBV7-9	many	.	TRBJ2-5	CASNLGTREDQETQYF	TGTGCCAGCAACTTAGGGACAAGGGAGGATCAAGAGACCCAGTACTTC
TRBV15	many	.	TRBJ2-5	CATSRNREAVETQYF	TGTGCCACCAGCAGAAACAGGGAGGCTGTTGAGACCCAGTACTTC
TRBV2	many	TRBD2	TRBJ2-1	CASSLAVYNEQFF	TGTGCCAGCAGTCTAGCGGTCTACAATGAGCAGTTCTTC
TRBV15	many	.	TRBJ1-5	CATSREAGYSNQPQHF	TGTGCCACCAGCAGAGAGGCAGGCTATAGCAATCAGCCCCAGCATTTT
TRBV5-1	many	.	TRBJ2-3	CASSPPGEDTQYF	TGCGCCAGCAGCCCACCCGGAGAGGATACGCAGTATTTT
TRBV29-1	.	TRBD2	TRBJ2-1	CSSWTSGYNEQFF	TGCAGCTCCTGGACTAGCGGCTACAATGAGCAGTTCTTC
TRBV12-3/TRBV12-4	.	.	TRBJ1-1	CASSQTDMNTEAFF	TGTGCCAGCAGTCAGACAGACATGAACACTGAAGCTTTCTTT
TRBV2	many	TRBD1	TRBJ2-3	CASNDRGSTDTQYF	TGTGCCAGCAACGACAGGGGGAGCACAGATACGCAGTATTTT
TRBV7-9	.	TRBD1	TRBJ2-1	CASSLQGANEQFF	TGTGCCAGCAGCTTACAGGGGGCCAATGAGCAGTTCTTC
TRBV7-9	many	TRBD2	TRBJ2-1	CASSQLAGPGGEQFF	TGTGCCAGCAGCCAACTAGCGGGGCCAGGGGGGGAGCAGTTCTTC
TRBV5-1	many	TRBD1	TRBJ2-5	CASSLTGQTQYF	TGCGCCAGCAGCCTGACAGGGCAGACCCAGTACTTC
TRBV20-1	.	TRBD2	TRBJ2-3	CSARSSTSGSTYTQYF	TGCAGTGCTAGATCGTCCACTAGCGGGAGTACGTATACGCAGTATTTT
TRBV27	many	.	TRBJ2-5	CASSPGLIQETQYF	TGTGCCAGCAGTCCGGGACTGATACAAGAGACCCAGTACTTC